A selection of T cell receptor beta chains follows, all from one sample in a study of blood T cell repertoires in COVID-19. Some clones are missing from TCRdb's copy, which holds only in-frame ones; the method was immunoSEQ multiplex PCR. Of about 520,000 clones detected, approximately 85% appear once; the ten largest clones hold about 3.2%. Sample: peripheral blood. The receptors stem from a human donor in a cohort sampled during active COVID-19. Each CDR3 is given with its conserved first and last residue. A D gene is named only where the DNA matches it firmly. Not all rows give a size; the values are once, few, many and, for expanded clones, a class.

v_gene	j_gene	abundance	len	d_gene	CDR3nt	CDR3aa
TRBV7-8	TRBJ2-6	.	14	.	TGTGCCAGCAGCTTTCGCTCTGGGGCCAACGTCCTGACTTTC	CASSFRSGANVLTF
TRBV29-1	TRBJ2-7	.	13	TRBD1	TGCAGCGTTGACAAGGGACAGGGATACGAGCAGTACTTC	CSVDKGQGYEQYF
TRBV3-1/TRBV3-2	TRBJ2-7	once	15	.	TGTGCCAGCAGCCAATTTGCGGGGGCGCGGGGCGAGCAGTACTTC	CASSQFAGARGEQYF
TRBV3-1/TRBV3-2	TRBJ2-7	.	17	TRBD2	TGTGCCAGCAGCCAAGGGGGGACTAGCGGGAGCTTGAACGAGCAGTACTTC	CASSQGGTSGSLNEQYF
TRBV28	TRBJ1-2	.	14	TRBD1	TGTGCCAGCAGTCAGCCGACAGGGACCTATGGCTACACCTTC	CASSQPTGTYGYTF
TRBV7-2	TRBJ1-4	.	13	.	TGTGCCAGCAGCTTAGGCAGGGTCGAAAAACTGTTTTTT	CASSLGRVEKLFF
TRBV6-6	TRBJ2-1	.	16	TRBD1	TGTGCCAGCAGCCGCCCCGGGACAGGGGGCTCCGGTGAGCAGTTCTTC	CASSRPGTGGSGEQFF
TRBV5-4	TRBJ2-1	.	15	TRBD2	TGTGCCAGCAGCCCTACAACGGGAGGCTACAATGAGCAGTTCTTC	CASSPTTGGYNEQFF
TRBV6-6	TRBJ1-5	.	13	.	TGTGCCAGCGTACCCCCGGGCAATCAGCCCCAGCATTTT	CASVPPGNQPQHF
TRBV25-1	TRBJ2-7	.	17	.	TGTGCCAGCAGTGAATATCGAGGCGGCTTACTTTCCTACGAGCAGTACTTC	CASSEYRGGLLSYEQYF
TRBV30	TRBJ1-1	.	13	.	TGTGCCTGGAGTGTGGCGGGAAGCACTGAAGCTTTCTTT	CAWSVAGSTEAFF
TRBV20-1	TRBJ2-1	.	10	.	TGCAGTGCTCGAGACAGGGAGCAGTTCTTC	CSARDREQFF
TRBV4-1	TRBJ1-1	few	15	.	TGCGCCAGCAGCCAAGAAGGTGACAGCAGTAAGGAAGCTTTCTTT	CASSQEGDSSKEAFF
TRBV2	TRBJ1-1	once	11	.	TGTGCCAGCAGTGGGCCCACTGAAGCTTTCTTT	CASSGPTEAFF
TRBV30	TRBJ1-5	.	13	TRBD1	TGTGCTTGGGGACAGGGGGCGAAGCAGCCCCAGCATTTT	CAWGQGAKQPQHF
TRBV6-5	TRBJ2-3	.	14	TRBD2	TGTGCCAGCAGAGCGGGACTCGCCACAGATACGCAGTATTTT	CASRAGLATDTQYF
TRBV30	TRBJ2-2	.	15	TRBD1	TGTGCCTGGAGATATAGAGGGGGCCGTATCGGGGAGCTGTTTTTT	CAWRYRGGRIGELFF
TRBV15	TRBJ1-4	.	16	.	TGTGCCACCAGCAGGGGTCTTGTTCAGGGCGATGAAAAACTGTTTTTT	CATSRGLVQGDEKLFF
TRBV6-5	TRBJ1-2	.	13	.	TGTGCCAGCATTGGGGGCAATAACTATGGCTACACCTTC	CASIGGNNYGYTF
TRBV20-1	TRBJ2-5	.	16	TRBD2	TGCAGTGCTACTGAGGCTAGCGGGAGTGCGGAAGAGACCCAGTACTTC	CSATEASGSAEETQYF
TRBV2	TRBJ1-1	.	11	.	TGTGCCAGCACTTGGGGAGGGAAAGCTTTCTTT	CASTWGGKAFF
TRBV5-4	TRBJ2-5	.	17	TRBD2	TGTGCCAGCAGCCCTGGAGGGGTAGCGGGAGTCCAAGAGACCCAGTACTTC	CASSPGGVAGVQETQYF
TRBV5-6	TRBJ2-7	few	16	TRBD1	TGTGCCAGCAGCCCCTCCTTGGGACAGGCGACCTACGAGCAGTACTTC	CASSPSLGQATYEQYF
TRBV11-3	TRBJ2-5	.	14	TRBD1	TGTGCCAGCAGCTCCGGGACAGCTCAAGAGACCCAGTACTTC	CASSSGTAQETQYF
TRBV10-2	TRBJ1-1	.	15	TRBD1	TGCGCCAGCAGGGCAGCCGGGACAGGGGAAACTGAAGCTTTCTTT	CASRAAGTGETEAFF
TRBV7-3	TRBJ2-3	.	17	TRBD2	TGTGCCAGCAGCCTCGGCCTAGCGGGAGGTAGGGCAGATACGCAGTATTTT	CASSLGLAGGRADTQYF
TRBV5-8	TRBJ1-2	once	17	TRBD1	TGTGCCAGCAGCTTGCTCCGCAGGGGGAAAGCTAACTATGGCTACACCTTC	CASSLLRRGKANYGYTF
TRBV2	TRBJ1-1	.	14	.	TGTGCCAGCAGCAGTAGGCAGGGCAACACTGAAGCTTTCTTT	CASSSRQGNTEAFF
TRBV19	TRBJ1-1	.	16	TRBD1	TGTGCCAGTAGTGCGGACAGGGGGGCACTGAACACTGAAGCTTTCTTT	CASSADRGALNTEAFF
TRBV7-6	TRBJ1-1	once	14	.	TGTGCCAGCAGCCCAAATAGGGGGGGCGGTGAAGCTTTCTTT	CASSPNRGGGEAFF
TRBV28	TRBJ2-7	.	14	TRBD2	TGTGCCAGCACCGTAGCGGGTTATTCCTACGAGCAGTACTTC	CASTVAGYSYEQYF
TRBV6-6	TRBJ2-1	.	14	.	TGTGCCAGCAGTTACTCTTCGGCGGGGACTGAGCAGTTCTTC	CASSYSSAGTEQFF
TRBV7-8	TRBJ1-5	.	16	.	TGTGCCAGCAGCTTAGCTGACGGGAGGTCCTATCAGCCCCAGCATTTT	CASSLADGRSYQPQHF
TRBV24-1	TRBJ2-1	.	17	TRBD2	TGTGCCACCAGTGCTGGGCGGGAGGGCCGGTCCTACAATGAGCAGTTCTTC	CATSAGREGRSYNEQFF
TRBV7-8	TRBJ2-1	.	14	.	TGTGCCAGCAGCTTAGCGGCCAGGGTGAATGAGCAGTTCTTC	CASSLAARVNEQFF
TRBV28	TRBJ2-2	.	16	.	TGTGCCACTTCAACCCCCCCGTTCCGGGACACCGGGGAGCTGTTTTTT	CATSTPPFRDTGELFF
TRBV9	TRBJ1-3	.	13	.	TGTGCCAGCAGCGGGGCAGGGGTTAACACCATATATTTT	CASSGAGVNTIYF
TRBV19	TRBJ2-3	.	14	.	TGTGCCAGTAGTGGTGGGGGCGGAACAGATACGCAGTATTTT	CASSGGGGTDTQYF
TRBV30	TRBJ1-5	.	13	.	TGTGCCTGGAGTGATCACGGCGGACAGCCCCAGCATTTT	CAWSDHGGQPQHF
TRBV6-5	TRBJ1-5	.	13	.	TGTGCCAGCAGCCCCGAGGGCAACCAGCCCCAGCATTTT	CASSPEGNQPQHF
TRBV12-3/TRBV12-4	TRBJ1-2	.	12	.	TGTGCCAGCAGTCTCGCGGTAGGTGGCTACACCTTC	CASSLAVGGYTF
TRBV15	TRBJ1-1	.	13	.	TGTGCCACCAGCAGAGAGTATAACACTGAAGCTTTCTTT	CATSREYNTEAFF
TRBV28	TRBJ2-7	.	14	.	TGTGCCAGCAGTTTATTCCAGGGCTCCTACGAGCAGTACTTC	CASSLFQGSYEQYF
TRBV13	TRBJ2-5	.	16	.	TGTGCCAGCAGCTTAGGCCAGGGCAGGGCACAAGAGACCCAGTACTTC	CASSLGQGRAQETQYF
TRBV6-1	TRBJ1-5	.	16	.	TGTGCCAGCAGTGCCCCGGGGAGGGGGGGAAATCAGCCCCAGCATTTT	CASSAPGRGGNQPQHF
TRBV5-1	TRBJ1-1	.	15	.	TGCGCCAGCAGACAGGGACATGAGACCGATACTGAAGCTTTCTTT	CASRQGHETDTEAFF
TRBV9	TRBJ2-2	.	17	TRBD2	TGTGCCAGCAGCGTAGCTCCAGGACTAGCAGGCACCGGGGAGCTGTTTTTT	CASSVAPGLAGTGELFF
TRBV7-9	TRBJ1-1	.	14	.	TGTGCCAGCAGCCGCCCTCAGGGAAACACTGAAGCTTTCTTT	CASSRPQGNTEAFF
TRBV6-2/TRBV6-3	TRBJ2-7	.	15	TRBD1	TGTGCCAGCAGTTACGAGACAGGGTATTCCTACGAGCAGTACTTC	CASSYETGYSYEQYF
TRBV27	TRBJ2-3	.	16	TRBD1	TGTGCCAGCAGTTTTGGACAGGCTCGTAGCACAGATACGCAGTATTTT	CASSFGQARSTDTQYF
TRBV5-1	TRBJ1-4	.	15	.	TGCGCCAGCAGCGCCTACAGGCCAACTAATGAAAAACTGTTTTTT	CASSAYRPTNEKLFF
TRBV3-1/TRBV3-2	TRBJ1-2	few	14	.	TGTGCCAGCAGCCCAACTAGGGAGGGACGTGGCTACACCTTC	CASSPTREGRGYTF
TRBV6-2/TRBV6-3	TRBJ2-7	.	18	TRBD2	TGTGCCAGCCGCCCAGCCCCACCGACTAGCGGGAGAAACTACGAGCAGTACTTC	CASRPAPPTSGRNYEQYF